This T cell receptor beta chain was sequenced during a study of Graves' ophthalmopathy and Graves' hyperthyroidism. The TCR beta CDR3 regions underwent amplification from RNA transcripts. HTBI primers were employed in first-round RT-PCR, then a second-round multiplex PCR followed. One entry per CDR3 protein results from TCRdb running MiXCR on the multiplex PCR reads. The table has approximately 700,000 distinct CDR3 sequences, about 38% seen once; the top ten hold 2.5% to 3.5%. CDR3 length: 15 residues. The germline V gene has CDR1 MGHDK and CDR2 SYGVNS. V dropped 0 bases and J dropped 3 bases, with 8 bases sitting between them. This clonotype was recorded at least ten times.

Sequencing used peripheral blood. The source of this sequence is an adult man with Graves' ophthalmopathy. This chain uses TRBV25-1 with TRBJ1-4, with D tentatively TRBD1 (5 bases). CDR3 in amino acids: CASSEYDSPNEKLFF. The CDR3 nucleotides read TGTGCCAGCAGTGAATACGACAGCCCTAATGAAAAACTGTTTTTT.